This T cell receptor beta chain came from a study of T-cell reconstitution after alpha-beta-depleted transplantation in children. This CDR3 is built from 16 residues. V was pared by 3 bases and J by 2 bases, with 4 bases of the junction left unmatched. The TCRbeta library incorporated unique molecular identifiers. TCRdb recomputed calls from the PCR reads with MiXCR, one row per CDR3 protein. The repertoire has about half a million distinct CDR3 sequences, around 13% of them found once; the top ten carry around 5.8%. The rearrangement uses TRBV12-3 or TRBV12-4 and TRBJ2-3, with TRBD2 matching over 11 bases. The source is a human donor who donated a stem cell graft to a child with combined immunodeficiency. The sample in question was PBMCs from the stem cell graft donor, obtained from the stem cell graft. The CDR3 DNA sequence: TGTGCCAGCAGTTTCCCGGGACTAGCGGACACAGATACGCAGTATTTT. Translation gives CASSFPGLADTDTQYF.